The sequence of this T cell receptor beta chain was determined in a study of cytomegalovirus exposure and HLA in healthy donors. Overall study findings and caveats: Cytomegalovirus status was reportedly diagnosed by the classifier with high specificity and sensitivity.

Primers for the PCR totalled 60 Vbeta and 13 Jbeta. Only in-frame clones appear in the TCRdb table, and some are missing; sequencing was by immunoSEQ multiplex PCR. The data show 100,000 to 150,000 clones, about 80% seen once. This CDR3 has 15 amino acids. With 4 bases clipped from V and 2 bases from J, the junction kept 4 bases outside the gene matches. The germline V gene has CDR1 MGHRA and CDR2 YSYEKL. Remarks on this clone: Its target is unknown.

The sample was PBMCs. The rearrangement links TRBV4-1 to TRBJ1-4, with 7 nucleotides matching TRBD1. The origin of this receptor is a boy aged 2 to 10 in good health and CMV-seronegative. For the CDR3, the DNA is TGCGCCAGCAGCCTACCGGGACAGACTAATGAAAAACTGTTTTTT. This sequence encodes CASSLPGQTNEKLFF.